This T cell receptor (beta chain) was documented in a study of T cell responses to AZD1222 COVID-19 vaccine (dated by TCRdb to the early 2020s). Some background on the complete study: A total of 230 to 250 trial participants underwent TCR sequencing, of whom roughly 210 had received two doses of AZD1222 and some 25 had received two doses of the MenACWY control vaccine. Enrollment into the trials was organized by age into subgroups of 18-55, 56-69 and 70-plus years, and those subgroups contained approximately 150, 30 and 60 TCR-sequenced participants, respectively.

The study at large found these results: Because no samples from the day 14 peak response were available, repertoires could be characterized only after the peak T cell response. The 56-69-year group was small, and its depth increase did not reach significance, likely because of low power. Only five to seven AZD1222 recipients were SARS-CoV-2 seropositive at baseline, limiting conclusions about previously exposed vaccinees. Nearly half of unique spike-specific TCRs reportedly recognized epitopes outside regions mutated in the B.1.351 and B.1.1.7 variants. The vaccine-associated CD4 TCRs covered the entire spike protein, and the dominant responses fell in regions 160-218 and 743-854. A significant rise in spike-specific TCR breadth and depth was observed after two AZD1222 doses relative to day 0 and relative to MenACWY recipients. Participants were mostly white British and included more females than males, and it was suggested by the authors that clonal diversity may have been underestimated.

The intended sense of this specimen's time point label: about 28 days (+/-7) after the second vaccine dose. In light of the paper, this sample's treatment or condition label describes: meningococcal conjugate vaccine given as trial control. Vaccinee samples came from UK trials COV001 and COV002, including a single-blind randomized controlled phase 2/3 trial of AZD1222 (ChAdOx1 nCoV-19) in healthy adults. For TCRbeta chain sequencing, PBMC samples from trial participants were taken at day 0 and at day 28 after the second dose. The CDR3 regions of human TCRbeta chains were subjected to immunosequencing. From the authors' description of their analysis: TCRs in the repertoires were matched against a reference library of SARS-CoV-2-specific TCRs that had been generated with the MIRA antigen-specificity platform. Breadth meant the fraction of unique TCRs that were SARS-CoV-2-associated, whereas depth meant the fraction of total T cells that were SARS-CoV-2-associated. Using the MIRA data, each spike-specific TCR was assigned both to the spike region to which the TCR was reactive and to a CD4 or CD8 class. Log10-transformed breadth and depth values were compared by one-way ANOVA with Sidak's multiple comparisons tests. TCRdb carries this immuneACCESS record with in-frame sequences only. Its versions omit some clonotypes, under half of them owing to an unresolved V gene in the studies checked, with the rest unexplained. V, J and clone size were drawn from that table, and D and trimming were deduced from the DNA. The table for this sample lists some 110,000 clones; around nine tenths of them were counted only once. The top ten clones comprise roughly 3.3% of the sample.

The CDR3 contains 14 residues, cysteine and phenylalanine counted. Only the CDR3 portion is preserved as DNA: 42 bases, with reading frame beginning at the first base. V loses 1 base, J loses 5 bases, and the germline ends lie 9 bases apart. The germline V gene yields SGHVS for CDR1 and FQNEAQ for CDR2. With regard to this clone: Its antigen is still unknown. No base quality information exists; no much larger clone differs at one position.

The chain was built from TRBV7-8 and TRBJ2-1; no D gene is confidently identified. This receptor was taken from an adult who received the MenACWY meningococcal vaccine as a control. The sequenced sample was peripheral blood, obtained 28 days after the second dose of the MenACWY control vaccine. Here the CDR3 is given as CASSLEYGHNEQFF. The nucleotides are TGTGCCAGCAGCTTAGAGTATGGTCACAATGAGCAGTTCTTC.